This T cell receptor (beta chain) was captured by sequencing in a study of T cells in Graves' hyperthyroidism and ophthalmopathy. Whole-study findings and limits: Also found in blood were most expanded thyroid clonotypes above 0.001.

Researchers amplified the TCR beta CDR3 regions from RNA transcripts. HTBI primers were employed in a first-round RT-PCR of the TCR CDR3. MiXCR, run by TCRdb on the multiplex PCR reads, gives a single entry per CDR3 protein. The data hold around 490,000 distinct CDR3 sequences, with about 20% observed a single time. This clonotype was counted between two and nine times. Its antigen is not known. Duration under 3 months, a NOSPECS grade of at least 4, and a Clinical Activity Score of at least 3 characterized the ophthalmopathy patients. After removal of 4 bases from V and 2 bases from J, the junction contained 7 bases not matched to a gene. The germline V gene has CDR1 SGDLS and CDR2 YYNGEE. The CDR3 covers 15 residues.

The receptor was isolated from a man between 40 and 49 years old with Graves' ophthalmopathy. This chain links TRBV9 with TRBJ2-3, with 7 bases aligning to TRBD2. The source material was blood. CDR3 sequence: CASSRPTSYTDTQYF. CDR3 DNA sequence: TGTGCCAGCAGCCGACCGACTAGCTACACAGATACGCAGTATTTT.